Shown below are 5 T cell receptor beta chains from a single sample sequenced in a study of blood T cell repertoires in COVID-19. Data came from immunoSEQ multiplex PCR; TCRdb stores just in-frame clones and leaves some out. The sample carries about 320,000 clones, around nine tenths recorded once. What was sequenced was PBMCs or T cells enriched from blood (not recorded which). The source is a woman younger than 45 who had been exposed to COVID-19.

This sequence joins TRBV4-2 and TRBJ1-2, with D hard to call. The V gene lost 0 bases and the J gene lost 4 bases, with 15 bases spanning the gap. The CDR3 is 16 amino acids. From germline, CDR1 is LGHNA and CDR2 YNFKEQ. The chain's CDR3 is CASSQDAGILAYGYTF. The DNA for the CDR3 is TGTGCCAGCAGCCAAGATGCGGGAATCCTTGCCTATGGCTACACCTTC.

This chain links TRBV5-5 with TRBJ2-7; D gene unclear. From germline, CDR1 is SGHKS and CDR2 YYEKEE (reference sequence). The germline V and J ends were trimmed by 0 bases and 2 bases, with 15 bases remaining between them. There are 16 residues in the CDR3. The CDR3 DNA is TGTGCCAGCAGCTTGGTTTGGCAGGCCCGACCCTACGAGCAGTACTTC. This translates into CASSLVWQARPYEQYF.

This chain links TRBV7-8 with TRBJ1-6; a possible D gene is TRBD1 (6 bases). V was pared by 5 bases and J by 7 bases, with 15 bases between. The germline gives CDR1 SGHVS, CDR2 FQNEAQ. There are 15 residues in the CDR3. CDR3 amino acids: CASSRAQGLNSPLHF. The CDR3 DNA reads TGTGCCAGCAGCCGAGCACAGGGTCTAAATTCACCCCTCCACTTT. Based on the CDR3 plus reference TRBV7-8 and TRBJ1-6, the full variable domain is GAGVSQSPRYKVAKRGQDVALRCDPISGHVSLFWYQQALGQGPEFLTYFQNEAQLDKSGLPSDRFFAERPEGSVSTLKIQRTQQEDSAVYLCASSRAQGLNSPLHFGNGTRLTVT.

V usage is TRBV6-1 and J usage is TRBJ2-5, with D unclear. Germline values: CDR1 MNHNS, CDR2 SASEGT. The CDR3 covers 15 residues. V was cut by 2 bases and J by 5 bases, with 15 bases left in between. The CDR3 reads CASSEISVPSETQYF. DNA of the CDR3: TGTGCCAGCAGTGAAATCAGCGTTCCGTCGGAGACCCAGTACTTC.

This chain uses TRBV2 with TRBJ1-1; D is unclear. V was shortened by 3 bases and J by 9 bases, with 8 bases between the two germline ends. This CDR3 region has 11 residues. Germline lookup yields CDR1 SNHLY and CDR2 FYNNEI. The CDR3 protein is CASSDTVQAFF. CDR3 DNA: TGTGCCAGCAGTGACACAGTTCAAGCTTTCTTT.